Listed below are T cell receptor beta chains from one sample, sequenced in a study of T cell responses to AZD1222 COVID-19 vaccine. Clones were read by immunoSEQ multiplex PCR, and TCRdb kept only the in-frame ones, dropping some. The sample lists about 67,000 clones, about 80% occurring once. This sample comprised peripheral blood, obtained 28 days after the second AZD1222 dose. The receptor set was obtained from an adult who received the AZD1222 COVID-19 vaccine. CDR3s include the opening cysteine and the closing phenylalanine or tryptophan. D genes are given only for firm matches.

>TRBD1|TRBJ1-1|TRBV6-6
CASSPPRKQGARPTEAFF
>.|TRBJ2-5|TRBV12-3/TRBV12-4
CASSLDTGETQYF
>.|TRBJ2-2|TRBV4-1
CASSQQRGGGRVTGELFF
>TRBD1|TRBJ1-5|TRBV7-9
CASSPGGGRGQPQHF
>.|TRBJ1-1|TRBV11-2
CASSPGRGTEAFF
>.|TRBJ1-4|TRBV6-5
CASSYGAAGDEKLFF
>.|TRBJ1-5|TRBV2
CASKGDQNQPQHF
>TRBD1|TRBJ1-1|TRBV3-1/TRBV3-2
CASSQDLKTGGTEAFF
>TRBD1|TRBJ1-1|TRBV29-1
CSVEDLGQGLAFF
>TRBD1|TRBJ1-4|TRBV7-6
CASSPGEGARGEKLFF
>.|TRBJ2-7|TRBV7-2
CASSLSTGARTYEQYF
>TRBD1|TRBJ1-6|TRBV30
CAWRQGAPNSPLHF
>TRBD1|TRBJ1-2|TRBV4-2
CASSQAPQGDYGYTF
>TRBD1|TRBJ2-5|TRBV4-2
CASSQLPGTEETQYF
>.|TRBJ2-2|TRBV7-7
CASSLVGVNTGELFF
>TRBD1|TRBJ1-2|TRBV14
CASSPRRGGYGYTF
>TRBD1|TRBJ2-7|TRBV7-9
CASSARDRGYEQYF
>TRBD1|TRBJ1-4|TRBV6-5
CASSYVPGQGEKLFF
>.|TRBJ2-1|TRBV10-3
CAITPQLSSYNEQFF
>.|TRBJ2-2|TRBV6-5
CASSYSPPKELFF
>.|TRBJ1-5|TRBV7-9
CASSQIQGRQPQHF
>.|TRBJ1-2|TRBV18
CASSPNPQAEGYTF
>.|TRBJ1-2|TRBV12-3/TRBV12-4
CASSLAQNYGYTF
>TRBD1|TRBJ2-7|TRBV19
CASSIVLSRTGPYEQYF
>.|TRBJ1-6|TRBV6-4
CASSESLPGVHF
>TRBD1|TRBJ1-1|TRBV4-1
CASSQHDRATEAFF
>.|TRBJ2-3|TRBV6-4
CASSDSRTSTDTQYF
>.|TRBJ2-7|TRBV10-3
CAACPGVTYEQYF
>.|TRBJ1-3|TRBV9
CASSVVGRDTIYF
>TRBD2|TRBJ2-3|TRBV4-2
CASSQELSAGGPHTDTQYF
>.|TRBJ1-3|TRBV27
CASSLSTEGHGNTIYF
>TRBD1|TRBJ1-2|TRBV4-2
CASSQEVGTGTGDGYTF
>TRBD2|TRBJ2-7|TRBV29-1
CSVERGLNEQYF
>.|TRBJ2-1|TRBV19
CASSIVPLDEQFF
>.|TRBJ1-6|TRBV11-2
CASSRAGRSSYNSPLHF
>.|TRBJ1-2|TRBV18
CASSPAGQRVGYTF
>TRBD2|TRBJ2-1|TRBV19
CASSIGLAGEQFF
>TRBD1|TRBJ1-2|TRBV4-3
CASSQYYSRGGIYGYTF
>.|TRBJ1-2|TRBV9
CASTWGEGGYYGYTF
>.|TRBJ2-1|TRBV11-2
CASSLDSGGEQFF
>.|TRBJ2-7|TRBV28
CASSLWGDTGAYEQYF
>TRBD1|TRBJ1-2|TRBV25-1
CASSTQGVNYGYTF
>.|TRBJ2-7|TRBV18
CASSPVGSDYEQYF
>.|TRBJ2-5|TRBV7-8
CASSLAARVETQYF
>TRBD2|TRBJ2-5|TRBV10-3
CAISVSGEETQYF
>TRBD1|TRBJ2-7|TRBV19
CASKPTGSSYEQYF
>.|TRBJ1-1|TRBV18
CASSPGPNLEAFF
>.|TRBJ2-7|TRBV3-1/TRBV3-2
CASSPGTYYEQYF
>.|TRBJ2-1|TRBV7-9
CASSLQHGVRDEQFF
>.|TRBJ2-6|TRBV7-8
CASSLGRGSGANVLTF
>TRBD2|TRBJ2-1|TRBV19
CASSISGGSYNEQFF
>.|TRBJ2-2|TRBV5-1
CASTILGDTGELFF
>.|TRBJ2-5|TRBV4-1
CASSRKSGTSILETQYF
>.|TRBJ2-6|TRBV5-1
CASSPGQSGANVLTF
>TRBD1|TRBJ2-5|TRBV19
CASSTGTGWQETQYF
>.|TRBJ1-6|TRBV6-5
CASSYRDNSPLHF
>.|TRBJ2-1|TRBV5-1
CASSGDFPGNEQFF
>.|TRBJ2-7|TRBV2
CASRQDSYEQYF
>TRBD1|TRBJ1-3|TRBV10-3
CAISGGQARSGNTIYF
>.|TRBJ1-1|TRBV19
CASSMGLEAFF